Listed below are T cell receptor beta chains from one sample, sequenced in a study of response to subunit inactivated influenza vaccine. From the RT-PCR reads, TCRdb called clonotypes with MiXCR, one entry per CDR3 protein. The table lists about 530,000 distinct CDR3 sequences, 10% to 15% of them singletons. Sequences were derived from PBMCs from blood, sampled about 6 weeks after vaccination. These receptors originate from a man aged 50 to 59 who received an inactivated influenza vaccine. The CDR3 runs from the conserved cysteine through the conserved F or W. The D gene is left open where the match is weak. The size field is filled for only some rows; it gives once, few, many or a size class.

V gene	J gene	clone size	D gene	CDR3 protein	CDR3 DNA
TRBV7-2	TRBJ2-3	NA	TRBD2	CASSSVVLAGRDTQYF	TGTGCCAGCAGCTCCGTCGTTCTAGCGGGACGAGATACGCAGTATTTT
TRBV20-1	TRBJ1-5	few	TRBD1	CSAKTGTGSNQPQHF	TGCAGTGCTAAAACCGGGACAGGGAGCAATCAGCCCCAGCATTTT
TRBV12-3/TRBV12-4	TRBJ2-1	few	TRBD1	CASTPRDRGTYNEQFF	TGTGCCAGCACTCCCCGGGACAGGGGGACCTACAATGAGCAGTTCTTC
TRBV7-9	TRBJ1-1	NA	NA	CASSLETGHTEAFF	TGTGCCAGCAGCTTGGAGACCGGGCACACTGAAGCTTTCTTT
TRBV7-2	TRBJ1-5	many	NA	CASSSGGVSNQPQHF	TGTGCCAGCAGCTCCGGCGGGGTGAGCAATCAGCCCCAGCATTTT
TRBV12-3/TRBV12-4	TRBJ2-7	many	NA	CASSLTPGWGSEQYF	TGTGCCAGCAGTTTAACCCCGGGGTGGGGAAGCGAGCAGTACTTC
TRBV14	TRBJ2-7	few	NA	CASSQAGIHEQYF	TGTGCCAGCAGCCAAGCAGGGATTCACGAGCAGTACTTC
TRBV12-3/TRBV12-4	TRBJ1-2	few	NA	CASSPSLGAGGYTF	TGTGCCAGCAGCCCCTCCCTAGGAGCGGGGGGCTACACCTTC
TRBV5-1	TRBJ2-7	few	TRBD1	CASSLDGTGASYEQYF	TGCGCCAGCAGCTTGGACGGGACAGGTGCCTCCTACGAGCAGTACTTC
TRBV11-2	TRBJ2-7	NA	NA	CASSLEGRISYEQYF	TGTGCCAGCAGCTTAGAGGGTCGGATCTCCTACGAGCAGTACTTC
TRBV9	TRBJ1-4	many	NA	CASSVAPEKPKLFF	TGTGCCAGCAGCGTAGCTCCTGAGAAGCCAAAACTGTTTTTT
TRBV6-4	TRBJ2-3	few	TRBD2	CASSRTSGRQTDTQYF	TGTGCCAGCAGCAGGACTAGCGGGAGACAAACAGATACGCAGTATTTT
TRBV6-5	TRBJ2-1	many	NA	CASSYGPHGGNEQFF	TGTGCCAGCAGTTATGGGCCCCATGGGGGCAATGAGCAGTTCTTC
TRBV18	TRBJ2-5	few	TRBD2	CASSLGLADETQYF	TGTGCCAGCTCTCTGGGACTAGCGGACGAGACCCAGTACTTC
TRBV12-3/TRBV12-4	TRBJ1-1	NA	NA	CASSLKGGTEAFF	TGTGCCAGCAGTTTAAAGGGGGGTACTGAAGCTTTCTTT
TRBV12-3/TRBV12-4	TRBJ2-3	many	NA	CASSLDGRFTDTQYF	TGTGCCAGCAGTTTAGATGGGCGGTTCACAGATACGCAGTATTTT
TRBV29-1	TRBJ2-3	NA	TRBD1	CSVERTGDRSDTQYF	TGCAGCGTTGAAAGGACAGGAGATCGGTCAGATACGCAGTATTTT
TRBV7-8	TRBJ2-5	few	NA	CASSLRRAWGEIQETQYF	TGTGCCAGCAGCCTCCGTCGGGCTTGGGGCGAAATTCAAGAGACCCAGTACTTC
TRBV29-1	TRBJ2-1	few	TRBD2	CSVTLGTSFYNEQFF	TGCAGCGTCACCCTCGGGACTAGTTTTTACAATGAGCAGTTCTTC
TRBV7-3	TRBJ2-1	NA	TRBD1	CASSSGQSNEQFF	TGTGCCAGCAGCTCGGGACAGTCCAATGAGCAGTTCTTC
TRBV6-1	TRBJ2-4	many	NA	CASSRGPKNIQYF	TGTGCCAGCAGTAGGGGACCTAAAAACATTCAGTACTTC
TRBV20-1	TRBJ1-6	NA	NA	CSASLRNNSPLHF	TGCAGTGCTAGTCTCAGAAATAATTCACCCCTCCACTTT
TRBV12-3/TRBV12-4	TRBJ2-3	NA	TRBD2	CASSFRGLLAGGQANRRTDTQYF	TGTGCCAGCAGTTTCAGGGGTCTCCTAGCGGGGGGGCAAGCGAATAGGCGCACAGATACGCAGTATTTT
TRBV6-5	TRBJ2-7	many	NA	CASSYGTHGVSYEQYF	TGTGCCAGCAGTTACGGTACCCACGGGGTGTCCTACGAGCAGTACTTC
TRBV7-9	TRBJ2-3	many	TRBD2	CASSLSLAGGETQYF	TGTGCCAGCAGCTTATCACTAGCGGGAGGGGAGACGCAGTATTTT
TRBV20-1	TRBJ1-5	NA	TRBD1	CSAWTGGNQPQHF	TGCAGTGCTTGGACAGGGGGAAATCAGCCCCAGCATTTT
TRBV7-9	TRBJ2-1	many	NA	CASSFHDEQFF	TGTGCCAGCAGCTTTCACGATGAGCAGTTCTTC
TRBV6-5	TRBJ2-2	NA	TRBD2	CASSYRLAGTGELFF	TGTGCCAGCAGTTACCGACTAGCGGGAACCGGGGAGCTGTTTTTT